Below, one T cell receptor beta chain is given with its context. Its antigen is not known. The treatment: roughly 11-day PBMC culture with coronavirus spike peptide pools or control peptides (ViraFEST assay). Germline values: CDR1 ENHRY, CDR2 SYGVKD. The V gene lost 8 bases and the J gene lost 6 bases, with 10 bases spanning the gap. The CDR3 loop spans 11 amino acids. The Oncomine TCR Beta short-read assay sequenced DNA from cultured CD4+ T cells. TCRdb re-derived calls from the PCR reads in MiXCR, one entry per CDR3 protein. The sample holds about 5,500 distinct CDR3 sequences, about 65% seen once. These data come from a study of vaccination and CD4 T cells after COVID-19. The wider study: Two of the convalescents were Hispanic, and convalescents were six males and four females. Convalescent patients gave post-COVID blood a median roughly 96 days post-diagnosis, range 35 to 161. Stimulation of cells relied on overlapping spike peptides derived from SARS-CoV-2, HCoV-NL63, HCoV-OC43 and HCoV-229E.

Material: CD4+ T cells from blood, cultured in vitro. This clonotype was sampled from a human donor who had recovered from COVID-19. This chain uses TRBV10-3 with TRBJ1-2; D possibly corresponds to TRBD1 (6 bases). CDR3 sequence (DNA): TGTGCCATCCACAGGGACCATGGCTACACCTTC. Translating gives CAIHRDHGYTF.